Listed here are 11 T cell receptor beta chains from one sample, sequenced in a study of CD8+ T cells in alopecia areata. Extracted RNA was reverse transcribed, and the resulting cDNA served as sequencing template. TCRdb's table, derived via immunoSEQ multiplex PCR, lists solely in-frame clones and lacks some. Among tens of thousands of clones listed, about 70% were seen once. Sample treatment: oral pan-JAK inhibitor, 5-10 mg twice daily. Sequencing used CD8+ T cells sorted from blood, obtained at approximately week 42, from a patient treated with tofacitinib. Receptor source: a human donor with alopecia areata.

This clone appeared a few times. The chain couples TRBV29-1 to TRBJ2-6, with 7 bases identical to TRBD2. Germline loops: CDR1 SQVTM, CDR2 ANQGSEA. The CDR3 length is 16 residues. The V and J ends lost 7 bases and 1 base, in that order; junction bases with no gene match: 10. CDR3 loop: CSARLAMNSGANVLTF. The CDR3 DNA reads TGCAGCGCAAGACTAGCAATGAATTCTGGGGCCAACGTCCTGACTTTC.

V and J are TRBV7-2 and TRBJ2-2; D gene ambiguous. V lost 5 bases, J lost 0 bases, and 10 bases lay in between. Per germline, CDR1 SGHTA and CDR2 FQGNSA. The CDR3 runs 15 residues. CDR3 sequence: CASSPTVTNTGELFF. The DNA for the CDR3 is TGTGCCAGCAGCCCGACGGTCACGAACACCGGGGAGCTGTTTTTT. Full variable domain (rest looked up from reference TRBV7-2 and TRBJ2-2): GAGVSQSPSNKVTEKGKDVELRCDPISGHTALYWYRQSLGQGLEFLIYFQGNSAPDKSGLPSDRFSAERTGGSVSTLTIQRTQQEDSAVYLCASSPTVTNTGELFFGEGSRLTVL.

V and J are TRBV5-1 and TRBJ2-7; D call uncertain. Looked up from germline, CDR1 is SGHRS and CDR2 is YFSETQ. The CDR3 has 11 residues. Trimming took off 3 bases at V and 7 bases at J, with 8 bases between the two ends. CDR3 protein: CASSSGWEQYF. CDR3 DNA: TGCGCCAGCAGCTCGGGTTGGGAGCAGTACTTC.

The chain links TRBV5-1 to TRBJ2-5, with 7 nucleotides matching TRBD1. The CDR3 is 17 residues long. Trimming removed 0 bases from V and 0 bases from J; junction bases left unmatched: 8. Germline CDR1 and CDR2: SGHRS and YFSETQ. The CDR3 region is CASSLEGEQGYQETQYF. DNA for the CDR3: TGCGCCAGCAGCTTGGAGGGGGAACAGGGGTACCAAGAGACCCAGTACTTC.

This clone was seen more than once but under ten times. The chain recombines TRBV4-3 with TRBJ1-5; no reliable D call. Trimming stripped 0 bases from V and 3 bases from J, with 15 bases between. The CDR3 is made up of 17 amino acids. CDR1 and CDR2 (germline): LGHNA, YSLEER. In DNA, the CDR3 is TGCGCCAGCAGCCAAGAGCGAGGGCTGGTTCACAATCAGCCCCAGCATTTT. It yields the protein CASSQERGLVHNQPQHF.

This clone appeared a few times. The rearrangement links TRBV19 to TRBJ1-2; D may be TRBD1 (6 bases). Germline lookup yields CDR1 LNHDA and CDR2 SQIVND (reference sequence). The CDR3 extends over 13 amino acids. V was cut by 6 bases and J by 4 bases, with 12 bases left in between. The CDR3 DNA reads as TGTGCCAGTAGCCCAACAGGGCTCTATGGCTACACCTTC. It yields the protein CASSPTGLYGYTF.

The rearrangement links TRBV6-5 to TRBJ2-3; possible D gene TRBD1, 6 bases. Germline values: CDR1 MNHEY, CDR2 SVGAGI. Trimming removed 6 bases at V and 4 bases at J, with 17 bases between. CDR3 size: 15 residues. The CDR3 loop reads CASSPTGGGADTQYF. The CDR3 nucleotides are TGTGCCAGCAGCCCAACCGGTGGGGGCGCAGATACGCAGTATTTT.

The V gene is TRBV2, the J gene TRBJ2-1; TRBD1 matches at 9 bases. The CDR3 has 15 residues. The trim removed 6 bases at V and 5 bases at J, leaving 8 bases unmatched. The V gene's germline CDR1 is SNHLY and CDR2 FYNNEI. CDR3 sequence: CASSSGTGFNNEQFF. The CDR3 DNA reads TGTGCCAGCAGCTCCGGGACAGGGTTCAACAATGAGCAGTTCTTC.

This clone was observed a few times. The chain employs TRBV29-1 and TRBJ2-1, with a tentative D call TRBD2 (6 bases). Germline V lookup: CDR1 SQVTM, CDR2 ANQGSEA. The CDR3 loop spans 12 amino acids. The germline V and J ends were trimmed by 4 bases and 10 bases, with 14 bases remaining between them. CDR3 coding DNA: TGCAGCGTTGTGGGGGGAGTTGGGGAGCAGTTCTTC. Amino acid sequence: CSVVGGVGEQFF.

This sequence joins TRBV19 and TRBJ1-1; D unclear. This CDR3 region has 10 residues. The germline gives CDR1 LNHDA, CDR2 SQIVND (reference sequence). V was shortened by 8 bases and J by 4 bases, with 5 bases between the two germline ends. The CDR3 sequence: CASGVTEAFF. In nucleotides, the CDR3 is TGTGCCAGTGGGGTCACTGAAGCTTTCTTT. Supplemented by reference TRBV19 and TRBJ1-1, the full variable domain reads DGGITQSPKYLFRKEGQNVTLSCEQNLNHDAMYWYRQDPGQGLRLIYYSQIVNDFQKGDIAEGYSVSREKKESFPLTVTSAQKNPTAFYLCASGVTEAFFGQGTRLTVV.

Here the CDR3 DNA reads TGTGCCAGCAGGGTTGAAGAGAGGACCGGGGAGCTGTTTTTT. Protein sequence: CASRVEERTGELFF. The chain combines TRBV2 with TRBJ2-2; D unresolved. Looked up from germline, CDR1 is SNHLY and CDR2 is FYNNEI. V lost 6 bases and J lost 5, with 13 bases in between. This CDR3 has 14 residues.